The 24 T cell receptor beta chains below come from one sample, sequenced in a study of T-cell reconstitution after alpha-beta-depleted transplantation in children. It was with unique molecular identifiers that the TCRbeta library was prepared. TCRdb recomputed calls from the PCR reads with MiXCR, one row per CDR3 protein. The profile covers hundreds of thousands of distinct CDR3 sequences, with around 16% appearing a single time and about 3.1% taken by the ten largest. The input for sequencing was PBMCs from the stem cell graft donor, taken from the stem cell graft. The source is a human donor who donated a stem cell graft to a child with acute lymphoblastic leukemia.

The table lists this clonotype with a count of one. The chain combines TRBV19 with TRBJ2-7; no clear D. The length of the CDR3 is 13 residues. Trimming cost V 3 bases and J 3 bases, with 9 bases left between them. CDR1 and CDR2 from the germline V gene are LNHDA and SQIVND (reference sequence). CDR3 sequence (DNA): TGTGCCAGTAGTATGTCGACCCACTACGAGCAGTACTTC. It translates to CASSMSTHYEQYF.

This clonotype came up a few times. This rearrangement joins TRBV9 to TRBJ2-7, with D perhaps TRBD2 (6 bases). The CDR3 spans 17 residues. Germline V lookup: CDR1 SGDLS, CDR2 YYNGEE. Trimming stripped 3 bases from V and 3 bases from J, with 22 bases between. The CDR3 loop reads CASSDPTYGGKRYEQYF. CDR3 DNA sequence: TGTGCCAGCAGCGACCCAACCTATGGCGGGAAGCGCTACGAGCAGTACTTC.

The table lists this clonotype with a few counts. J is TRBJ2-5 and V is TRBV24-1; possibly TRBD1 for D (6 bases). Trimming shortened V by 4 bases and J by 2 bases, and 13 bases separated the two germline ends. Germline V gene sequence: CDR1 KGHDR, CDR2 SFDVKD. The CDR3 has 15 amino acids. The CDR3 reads CATSDPQGPQETQYF. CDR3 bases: TGTGCCACCAGTGACCCCCAGGGGCCACAAGAGACCCAGTACTTC.

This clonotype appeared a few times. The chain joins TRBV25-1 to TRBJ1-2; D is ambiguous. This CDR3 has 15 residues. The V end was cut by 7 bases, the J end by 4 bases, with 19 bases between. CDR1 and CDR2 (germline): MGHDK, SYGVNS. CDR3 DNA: TGTGCCAGCACCTCGGGGAGCCCAAATAGCTATGGCTACACCTTC. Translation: CASTSGSPNSYGYTF.

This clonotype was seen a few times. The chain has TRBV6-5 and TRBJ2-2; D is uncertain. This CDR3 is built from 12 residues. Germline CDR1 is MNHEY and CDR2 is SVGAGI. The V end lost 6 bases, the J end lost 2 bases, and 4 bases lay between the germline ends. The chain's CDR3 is CASRYNTGELFF. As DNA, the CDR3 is TGTGCCAGCAGATATAACACCGGGGAGCTGTTTTTT.

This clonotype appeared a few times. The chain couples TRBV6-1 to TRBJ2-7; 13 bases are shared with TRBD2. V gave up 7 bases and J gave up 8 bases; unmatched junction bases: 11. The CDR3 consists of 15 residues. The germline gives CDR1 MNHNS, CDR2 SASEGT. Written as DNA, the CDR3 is TGTGCCAGCATCCAGGGACTAGCGGGGCCCTATAAGCAGTACTTC. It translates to CASIQGLAGPYKQYF.

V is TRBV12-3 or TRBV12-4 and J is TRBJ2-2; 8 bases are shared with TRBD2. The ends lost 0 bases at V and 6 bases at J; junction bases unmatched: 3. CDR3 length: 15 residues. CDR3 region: CASSLAGTRSGELFF. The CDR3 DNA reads TGTGCCAGCAGTTTAGCCGGGACTAGATCCGGGGAGCTGTTTTTT.

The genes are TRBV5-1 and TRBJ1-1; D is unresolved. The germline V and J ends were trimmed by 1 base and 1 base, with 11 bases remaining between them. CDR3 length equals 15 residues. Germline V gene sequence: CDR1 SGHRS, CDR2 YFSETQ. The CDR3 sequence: CASSLTGSRNTEAFF. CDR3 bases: TGCGCCAGCAGCTTGACGGGATCAAGGAACACTGAAGCTTTCTTT.

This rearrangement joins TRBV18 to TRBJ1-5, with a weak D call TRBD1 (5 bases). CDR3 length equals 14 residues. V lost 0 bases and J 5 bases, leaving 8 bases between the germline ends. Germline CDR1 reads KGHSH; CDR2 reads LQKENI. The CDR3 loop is CASSPPGGDQPQHF. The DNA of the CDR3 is TGTGCCAGCTCACCACCGGGAGGGGATCAGCCCCAGCATTTT.

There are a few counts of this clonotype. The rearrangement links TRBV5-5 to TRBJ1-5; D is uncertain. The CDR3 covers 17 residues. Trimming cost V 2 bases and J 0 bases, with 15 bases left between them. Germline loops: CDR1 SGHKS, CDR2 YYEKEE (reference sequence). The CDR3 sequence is CASSFELGRYSNQPQHF. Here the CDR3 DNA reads TGTGCCAGCAGCTTTGAGCTTGGGCGGTATAGCAATCAGCCCCAGCATTTT.

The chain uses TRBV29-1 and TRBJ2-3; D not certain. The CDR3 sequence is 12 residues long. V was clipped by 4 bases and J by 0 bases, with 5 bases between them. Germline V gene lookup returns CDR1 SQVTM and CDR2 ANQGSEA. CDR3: CSVVLSTDTQYF. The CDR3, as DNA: TGCAGCGTTGTTCTCAGCACAGATACGCAGTATTTT.

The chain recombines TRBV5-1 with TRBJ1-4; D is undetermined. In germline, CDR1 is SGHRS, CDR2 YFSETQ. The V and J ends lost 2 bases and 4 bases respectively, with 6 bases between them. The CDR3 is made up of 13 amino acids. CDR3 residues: CASSFWGNEKLFF. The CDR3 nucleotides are TGCGCCAGCAGCTTCTGGGGTAATGAAAAACTGTTTTTT.

The CDR3, as DNA: TGTGCCAGCAGTTTGGGGGGGACAGGCCCCCAGCCCCAGCATTTT. It yields the protein CASSLGGTGPQPQHF. This sequence joins TRBV12-3 or TRBV12-4 and TRBJ1-5; TRBD1 agrees at 8 bases. The J segment lost 7 bases and the V segment lost 3 bases, leaving 8 bases of the junction unmatched. The CDR3 has 15 residues.

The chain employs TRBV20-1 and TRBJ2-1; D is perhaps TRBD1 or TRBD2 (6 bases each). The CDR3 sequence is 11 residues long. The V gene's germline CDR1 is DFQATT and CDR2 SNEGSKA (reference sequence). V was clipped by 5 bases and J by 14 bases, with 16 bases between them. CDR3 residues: CSAGEGGSEFF. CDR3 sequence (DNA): TGCAGTGCTGGGGAAGGGGGGAGTGAGTTCTTC.

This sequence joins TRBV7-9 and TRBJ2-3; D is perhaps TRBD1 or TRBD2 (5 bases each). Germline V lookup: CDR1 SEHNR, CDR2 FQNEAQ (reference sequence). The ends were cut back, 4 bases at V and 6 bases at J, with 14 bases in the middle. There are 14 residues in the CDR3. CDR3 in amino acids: CASSWGTPEDTQYF. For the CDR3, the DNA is TGTGCCAGCAGCTGGGGGACCCCTGAGGATACGCAGTATTTT. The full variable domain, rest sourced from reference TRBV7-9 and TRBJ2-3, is DTGVSQNPRHKITKRGQNVTFRCDPISEHNRLYWYRQTLGQGPEFLTYFQNEAQLEKSRLLSDRFSAERPKGSFSTLEIQRTEQGDSAMYLCASSWGTPEDTQYFGPGTRLTVL.

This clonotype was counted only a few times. In nucleotides, the CDR3 is TGTGCCAGCAGCCAAGTTTCCACTGAAGCTTTCTTT. This codes for CASSQVSTEAFF. The V call is TRBV3-1, the J call TRBJ1-1; D ambiguous. V lost 1 base and J 4 bases, leaving 4 bases between the germline ends. In germline, CDR1 is LGHDT, CDR2 YNNKEL (reference sequence). This CDR3 region has 12 residues.

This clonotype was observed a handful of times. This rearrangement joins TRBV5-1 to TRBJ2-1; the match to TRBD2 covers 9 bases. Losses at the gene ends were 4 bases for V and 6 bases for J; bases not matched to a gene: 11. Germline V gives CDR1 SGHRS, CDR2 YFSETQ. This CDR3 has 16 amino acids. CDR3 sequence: CASSAKPGTSSNEQFF. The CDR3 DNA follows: TGCGCCAGCAGCGCTAAGCCCGGGACTAGCTCCAATGAGCAGTTCTTC.

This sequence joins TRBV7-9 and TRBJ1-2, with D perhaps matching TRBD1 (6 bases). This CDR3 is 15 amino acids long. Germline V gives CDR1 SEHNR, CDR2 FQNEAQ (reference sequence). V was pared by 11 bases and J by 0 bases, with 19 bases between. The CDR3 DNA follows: TGTGCCGGGAAGGGGGGAACGTGGTCTAACTATGGCTACACCTTC. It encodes CAGKGGTWSNYGYTF. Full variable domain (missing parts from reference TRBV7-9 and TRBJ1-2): DTGVSQNPRHKITKRGQNVTFRCDPISEHNRLYWYRQTLGQGPEFLTYFQNEAQLEKSRLLSDRFSAERPKGSFSTLEIQRTEQGDSAMYLCAGKGGTWSNYGYTFGSGTRLTVV.

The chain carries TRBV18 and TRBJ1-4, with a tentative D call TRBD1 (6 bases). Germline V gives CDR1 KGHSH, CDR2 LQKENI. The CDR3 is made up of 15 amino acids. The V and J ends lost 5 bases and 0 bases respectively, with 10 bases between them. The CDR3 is CASSSTGATNEKLFF. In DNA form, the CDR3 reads TGTGCCAGCTCATCGACAGGCGCAACTAATGAAAAACTGTTTTTT.

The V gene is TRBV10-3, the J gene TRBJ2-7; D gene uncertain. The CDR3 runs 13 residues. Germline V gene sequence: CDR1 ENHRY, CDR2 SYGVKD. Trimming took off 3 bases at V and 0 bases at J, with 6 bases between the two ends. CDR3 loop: CAISDVDSYEQYF. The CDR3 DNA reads TGTGCCATCAGTGATGTAGACTCCTACGAGCAGTACTTC.

The CDR3 spells CSGLDQSRTQYF. CDR3 nucleotides: TGCAGCGGACTAGACCAGAGTCGAACCCAGTACTTC. The genes are TRBV29-1 and TRBJ2-5, with D tentatively TRBD2 (6 bases). The CDR3 runs 12 residues. Germline V CDR1 and CDR2: SQVTM, ANQGSEA. The V gene lost 7 bases and the J gene lost 8 bases, with 17 bases spanning the gap.

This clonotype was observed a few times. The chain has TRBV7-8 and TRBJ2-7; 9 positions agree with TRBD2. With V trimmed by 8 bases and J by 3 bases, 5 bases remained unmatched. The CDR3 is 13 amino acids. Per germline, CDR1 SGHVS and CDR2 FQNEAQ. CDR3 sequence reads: CASVSGRNYEQYF. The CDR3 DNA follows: TGTGCCAGCGTTAGCGGGAGAAACTACGAGCAGTACTTC.

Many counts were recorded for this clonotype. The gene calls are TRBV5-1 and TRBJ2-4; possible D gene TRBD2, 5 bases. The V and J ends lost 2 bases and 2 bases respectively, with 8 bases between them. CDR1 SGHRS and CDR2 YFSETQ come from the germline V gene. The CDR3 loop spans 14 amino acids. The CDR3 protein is CASSFEGTKNIQYF. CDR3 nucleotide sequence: TGCGCCAGCAGCTTTGAGGGAACCAAAAACATTCAGTACTTC.

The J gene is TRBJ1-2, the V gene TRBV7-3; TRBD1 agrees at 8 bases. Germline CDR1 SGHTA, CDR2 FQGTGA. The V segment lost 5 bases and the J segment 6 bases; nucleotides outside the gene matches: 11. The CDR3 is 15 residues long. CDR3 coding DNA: TGTGCCAGCAGCCAGGGGGCCGGCGCGGAGGATGGCTACACCTTC. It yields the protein CASSQGAGAEDGYTF.